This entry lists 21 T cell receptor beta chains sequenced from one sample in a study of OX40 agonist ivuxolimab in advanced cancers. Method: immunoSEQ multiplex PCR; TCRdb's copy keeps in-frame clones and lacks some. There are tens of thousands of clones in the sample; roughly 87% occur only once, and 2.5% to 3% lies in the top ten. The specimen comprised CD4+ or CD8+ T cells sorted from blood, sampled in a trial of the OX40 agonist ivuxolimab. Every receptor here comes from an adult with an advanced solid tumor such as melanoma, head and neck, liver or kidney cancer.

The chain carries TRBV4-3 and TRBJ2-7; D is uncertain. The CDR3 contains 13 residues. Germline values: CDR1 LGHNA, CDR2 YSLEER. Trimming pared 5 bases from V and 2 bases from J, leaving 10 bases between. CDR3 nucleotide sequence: TGCGCCAGCAGCGCCTACCTAACCTACGAGCAGTACTTC. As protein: CASSAYLTYEQYF.

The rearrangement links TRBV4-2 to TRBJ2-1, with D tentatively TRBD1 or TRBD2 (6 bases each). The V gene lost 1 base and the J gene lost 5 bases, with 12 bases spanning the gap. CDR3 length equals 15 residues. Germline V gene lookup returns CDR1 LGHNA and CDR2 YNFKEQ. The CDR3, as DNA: TGTGCCAGCAGCCAAGTAGGAGGGGGGAACAATGAGCAGTTCTTC. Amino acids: CASSQVGGGNNEQFF.

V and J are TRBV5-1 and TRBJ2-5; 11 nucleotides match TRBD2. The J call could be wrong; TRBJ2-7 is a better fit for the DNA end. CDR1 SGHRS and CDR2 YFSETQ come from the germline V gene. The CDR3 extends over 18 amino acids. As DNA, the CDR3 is TGCGCCAGCAGCTTGGTCGCTAGCGGGAGGCTTATTTCCTACGAGCAGTACTTC. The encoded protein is CASSLVASGRLISYEQYF.

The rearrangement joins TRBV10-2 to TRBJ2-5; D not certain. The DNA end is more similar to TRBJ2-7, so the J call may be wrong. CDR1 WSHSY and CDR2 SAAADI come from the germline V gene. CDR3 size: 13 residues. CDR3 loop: CASSVRAWYEQYF. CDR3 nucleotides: TGCGCCAGCAGTGTTCGGGCCTGGTACGAGCAGTACTTC.

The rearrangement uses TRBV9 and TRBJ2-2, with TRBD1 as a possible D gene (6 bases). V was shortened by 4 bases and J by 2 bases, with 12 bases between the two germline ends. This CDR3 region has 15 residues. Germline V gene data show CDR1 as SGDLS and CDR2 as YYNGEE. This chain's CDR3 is CASSPGHPNTGELFF. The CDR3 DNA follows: TGTGCCAGCAGCCCGGGACACCCAAACACCGGGGAGCTGTTTTTT.

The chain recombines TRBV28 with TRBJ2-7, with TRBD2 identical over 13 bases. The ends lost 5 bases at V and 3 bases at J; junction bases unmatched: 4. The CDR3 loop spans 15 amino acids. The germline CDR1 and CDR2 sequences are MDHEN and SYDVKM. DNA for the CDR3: TGTGCCAGCAGTCAGCGGACTAGCGGGAGCTACGAGCAGTACTTC. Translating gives CASSQRTSGSYEQYF. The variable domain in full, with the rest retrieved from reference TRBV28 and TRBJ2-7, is DVKVTQSSRYLVKRTGEKVFLECVQDMDHENMFWYRQDPGLGLRLIYFSYDVKMKEKGDIPEGYSVSREKKERFSLILESASTNQTSMYLCASSQRTSGSYEQYFGPGTRLTVT.

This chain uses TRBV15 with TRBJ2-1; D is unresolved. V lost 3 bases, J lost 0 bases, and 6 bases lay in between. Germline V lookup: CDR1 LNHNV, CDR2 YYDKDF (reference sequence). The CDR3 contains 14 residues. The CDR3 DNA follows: TGTGCCACCAGCAGGACCATCTCCTACAATGAGCAGTTCTTC. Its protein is CATSRTISYNEQFF.

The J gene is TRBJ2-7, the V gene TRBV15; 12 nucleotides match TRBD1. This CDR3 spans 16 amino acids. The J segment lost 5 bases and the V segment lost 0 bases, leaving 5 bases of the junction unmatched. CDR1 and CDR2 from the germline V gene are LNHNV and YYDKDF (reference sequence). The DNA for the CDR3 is TGTGCCACCAGCAGAGATGTGGGGACAGGGGGCGACGAGCAGTACTTC. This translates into CATSRDVGTGGDEQYF.

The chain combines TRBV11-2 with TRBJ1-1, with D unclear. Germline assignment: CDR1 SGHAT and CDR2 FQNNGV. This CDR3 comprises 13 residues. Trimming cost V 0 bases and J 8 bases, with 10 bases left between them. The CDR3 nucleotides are TGTGCCAGCAGCTTAGAAATTCTAGGGGAAGCTTTCTTT. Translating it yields CASSLEILGEAFF.

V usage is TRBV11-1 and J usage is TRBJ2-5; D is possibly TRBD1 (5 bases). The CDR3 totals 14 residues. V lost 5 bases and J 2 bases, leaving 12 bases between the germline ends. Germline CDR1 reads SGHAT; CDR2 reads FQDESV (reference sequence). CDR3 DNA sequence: TGTGCCAGCAGCCTGCGACAGATACAAGAGACCCAGTACTTC. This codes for CASSLRQIQETQYF.

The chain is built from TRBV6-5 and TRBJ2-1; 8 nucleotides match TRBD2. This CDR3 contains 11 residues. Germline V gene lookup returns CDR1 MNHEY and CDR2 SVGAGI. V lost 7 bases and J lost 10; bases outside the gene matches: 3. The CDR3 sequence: CASTRGGEQFF. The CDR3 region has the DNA TGTGCCAGCACCCGGGGGGGGGAGCAGTTCTTC.

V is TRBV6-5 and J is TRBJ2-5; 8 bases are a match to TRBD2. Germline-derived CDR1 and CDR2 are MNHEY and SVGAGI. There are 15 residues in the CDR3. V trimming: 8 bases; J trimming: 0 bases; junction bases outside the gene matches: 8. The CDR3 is CASGRGGVNQETQYF. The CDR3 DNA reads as TGTGCCAGCGGCCGGGGGGGAGTAAACCAAGAGACCCAGTACTTC.

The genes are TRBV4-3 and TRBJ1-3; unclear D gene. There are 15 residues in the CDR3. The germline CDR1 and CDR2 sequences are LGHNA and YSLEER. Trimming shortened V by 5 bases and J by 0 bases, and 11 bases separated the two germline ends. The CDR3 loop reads CASSLDGRSGNTIYF. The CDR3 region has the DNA TGCGCCAGCAGCTTGGACGGGCGCTCTGGAAACACCATATATTTT.

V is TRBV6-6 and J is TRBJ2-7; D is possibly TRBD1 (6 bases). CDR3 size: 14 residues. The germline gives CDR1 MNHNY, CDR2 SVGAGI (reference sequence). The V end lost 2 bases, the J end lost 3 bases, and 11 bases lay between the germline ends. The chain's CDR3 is CASSYLRTDYEQYF. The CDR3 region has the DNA TGTGCCAGCAGTTACCTCAGGACAGACTACGAGCAGTACTTC.

CDR3 in DNA: TGTGCCAGCAGTGAAATGTCGGTCGACACTGAAGCTTTCTTT. Translation gives CASSEMSVDTEAFF. The V call is TRBV6-1, the J call TRBJ1-1, with D unresolved. Per germline, CDR1 MNHNS and CDR2 SASEGT. V was pared by 2 bases and J by 3 bases, with 10 bases between. CDR3 length equals 14 residues.

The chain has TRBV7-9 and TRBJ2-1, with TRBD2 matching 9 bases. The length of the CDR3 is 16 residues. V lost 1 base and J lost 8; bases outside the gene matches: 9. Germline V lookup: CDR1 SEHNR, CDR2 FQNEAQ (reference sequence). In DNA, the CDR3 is TGTGCCAGCAGCTTAGAGGCGGGAGGGCCGTGGGATGAGCAGTTCTTC. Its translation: CASSLEAGGPWDEQFF.

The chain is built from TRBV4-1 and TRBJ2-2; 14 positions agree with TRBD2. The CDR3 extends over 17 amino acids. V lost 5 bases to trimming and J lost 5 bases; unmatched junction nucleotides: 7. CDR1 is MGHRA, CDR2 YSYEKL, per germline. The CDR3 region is CASSSPGLAGVTGELFF. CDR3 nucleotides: TGCGCCAGCAGCTCACCGGGACTAGCGGGAGTAACCGGGGAGCTGTTTTTT.

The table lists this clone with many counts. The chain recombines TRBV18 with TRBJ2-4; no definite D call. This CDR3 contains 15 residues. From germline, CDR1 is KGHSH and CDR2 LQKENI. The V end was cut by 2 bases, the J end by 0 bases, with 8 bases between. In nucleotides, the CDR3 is TGTGCCAGCTCACCATACACCCTAGCCAAAAACATTCAGTACTTC. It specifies CASSPYTLAKNIQYF.

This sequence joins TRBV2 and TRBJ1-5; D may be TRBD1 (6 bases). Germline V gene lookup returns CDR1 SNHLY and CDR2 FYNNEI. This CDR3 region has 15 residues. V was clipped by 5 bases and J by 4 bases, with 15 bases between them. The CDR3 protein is CASSLQGSINQPQHF. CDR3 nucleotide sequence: TGTGCCAGCAGTCTACAGGGAAGCATAAATCAGCCCCAGCATTTT.

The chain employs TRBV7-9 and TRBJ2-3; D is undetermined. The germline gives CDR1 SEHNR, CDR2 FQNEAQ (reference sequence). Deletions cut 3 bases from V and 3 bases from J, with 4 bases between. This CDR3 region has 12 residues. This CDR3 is CASSFRTDTQYF. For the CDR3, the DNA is TGTGCCAGCAGCTTTAGGACAGATACGCAGTATTTT.

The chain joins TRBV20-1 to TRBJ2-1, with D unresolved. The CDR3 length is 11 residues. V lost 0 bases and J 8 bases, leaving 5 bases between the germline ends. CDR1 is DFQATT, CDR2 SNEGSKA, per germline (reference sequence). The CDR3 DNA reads TGCAGTGCTAGAGATCTATATGAGCAGTTCTTC. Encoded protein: CSARDLYEQFF.